This TCR beta chain was obtained from a study of regulatory T cells in long-lasting Graves disease. Time point of the sample: newly diagnosed GD, antithyroid drugs for less than 3 months. From PBMCs, RNA was extracted and then used to make the TCR library. The germline V gene encodes CDR1 SGHRS and CDR2 YFSETQ. The CDR3 covers 16 residues. J lost 0 bases, V lost 6 bases, and 6 bases had no gene match. According to the study, TCR beta libraries were built with iRepertoire HTBI primers and CDR3-region Arm-PCR. TCRdb re-called the multiplex PCR reads through MiXCR, storing one row per CDR3 protein. The sample records 300,000 to 400,000 distinct CDR3 sequences, 16% being singletons. At least ten counts were recorded for this clonotype. These sequences were also reported in another study, on T cells in Graves' hyperthyroidism and ophthalmopathy. According to that study: Model predictions of ophthalmopathy came a median about 6.3 months before onset.

This specimen was peripheral blood mononuclear cells (PBMCs), taken at new diagnosis, from a patient treated with antithyroid drugs. The sequence was collected from a man aged 35 to 55 with Graves disease. The chain has TRBV5-1 and TRBJ1-1; 12 nucleotides agree with TRBD1. In DNA form, the CDR3 reads TGCGCCAGCACCTTAGGGACAGGGGGCATGAACACTGAAGCTTTCTTT. Amino acid sequence: CASTLGTGGMNTEAFF.